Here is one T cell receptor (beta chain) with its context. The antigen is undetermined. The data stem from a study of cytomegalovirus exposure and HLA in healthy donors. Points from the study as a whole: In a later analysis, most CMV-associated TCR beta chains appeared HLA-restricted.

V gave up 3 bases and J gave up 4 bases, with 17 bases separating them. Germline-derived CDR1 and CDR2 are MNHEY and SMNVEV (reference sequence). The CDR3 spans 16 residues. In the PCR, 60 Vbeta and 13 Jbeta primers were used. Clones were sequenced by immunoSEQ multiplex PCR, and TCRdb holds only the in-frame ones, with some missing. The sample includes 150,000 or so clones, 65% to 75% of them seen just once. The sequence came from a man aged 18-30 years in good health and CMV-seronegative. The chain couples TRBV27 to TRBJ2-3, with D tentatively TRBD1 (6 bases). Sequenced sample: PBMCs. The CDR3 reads CASSFYPTGNPDTQYF. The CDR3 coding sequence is TGTGCCAGCAGTTTTTACCCCACAGGGAATCCAGATACGCAGTATTTT.